This TCR beta chain was recorded in a study of regulatory T cells in long-lasting Graves disease. The germline V and J ends were trimmed by 5 bases and 6 bases, with 17 bases remaining between them. CDR1 is MNHEY and CDR2 is SMNVEV in the germline V gene (reference sequence). The CDR3 consists of 14 residues. Whole-study results and caveats: TRBV28, TRBJ1-2 and TRBJ2-5 were segments that persistent disease favored.

Time point indicated: newly diagnosed GD, antithyroid drugs for less than 3 months. The TCR library used RNA extracted from PBMCs. This clonotype was counted only a few times. Its antigen remains unknown. Building of the TCR beta libraries involved iRepertoire HTBI primers and Arm-PCR of CDR3 regions. Per the study methods: Samples jointly harbored about 63 TRBV and 12 to 15 TRBJ segments. MiXCR, applied by TCRdb to the multiplex PCR reads, yields one record per CDR3 protein. These V and J calls are TCRdb output, not the study's own analysis. Of 450,000 to 600,000 distinct CDR3 sequences detected, 15% to 20% appear once; the ten largest clones hold 9.5% to 15%. This sample was also put to use in a study of T cells in Graves' hyperthyroidism and ophthalmopathy. That source adds: A model of 13 V-J pairs discriminated ophthalmopathy from stable hyperthyroidism.

The sample here was peripheral blood mononuclear cells (PBMCs), taken at new diagnosis, from a patient treated with antithyroid drugs. The clonotype comes from a man aged 40-50 years with Graves disease. This rearrangement joins TRBV27 to TRBJ2-7, with D unresolved. CDR3 in DNA: TGTGCCAGCAGTCTACAACACCCCGCTTCCGAGCAGTACTTC. Protein product: CASSLQHPASEQYF.